This T cell receptor beta chain was identified during a study of glioma-infiltrating T cells after dendritic cell vaccination. Study information: Dendritic cells derived from monocytes and pulsed with autologous tumor lysate formed the vaccine. Study conclusions and caveats: Higher TCR clonality did not directly relate to longer survival. Higher pretreatment TIL content predicted longer progression-free time and survival.

As for this clone: No antigen is known for it.

The time point is: after dendritic cell vaccination, including at tumor progression/relapse. Per germline, CDR1 SQVTM and CDR2 ANQGSEA. The CDR3 covers 12 residues. TCRdb's table, derived via immunoSEQ multiplex PCR, lists solely in-frame clones and lacks some. The sample carries 110,000 or so clones, 90% recorded once. The source of this sequence is a human donor with glioblastoma. The chain couples TRBV29-1 to TRBJ1-1; D might be TRBD1 (5 bases). The sample consisted of blood, taken after dendritic cell vaccination. The CDR3 sequence is CGGGHMNTEAFF. The CDR3 bases are TGCGGGGGGGGTCACATGAACACTGAAGCTTTCTTT.